What follows are 3 T cell receptor delta chains derived from one specimen sequenced in a study of γδ T cells in repeated Plasmodium falciparum infection. Flow sorting of PBMC yielded separate Vgamma9/Vdelta2+ and Vdelta2-negative gammadelta T cell populations for bulk repertoire analysis. TCRdb re-called clones from the multiplex PCR reads using CATT. The sample yields tens of thousands of delta-chain clones, approximately 1% seen once. What was sequenced was gamma-delta T cells from blood. The receptor source for this set is a pool of human donors (malaria-infected and uninfected, not separated).

Note on this clone: The protein that TCRdb holds for this DNA derives from a much larger clone and differs from the translated DNA at residue 13, which likely indicates a read error; the protein shown here is translated from the DNA. The DNA for the CDR3 is TGTGCCTGTGACGGGGTGACCCGATCCAACACCGATGAACTCATCTTT. Translating gives CACDGVTRSNTDELIF. The V call is TRDV2, the J call TRDJ1, with D uncertain. The J gene, missing from TCRdb, was assigned here through DNA to germline matching. The CDR3 sequence is 16 residues long. Germline-derived CDR1 and CDR2 are GEAIGNYY and EKD.

Note on this clone: TCRdb pairs this DNA with a much larger clone's protein that differs at residue 13, likely a read error; the protein shown was translated from the DNA. V gene TRDV1 combines with J gene TRDJ1, with TRDD3 matching 9 bases. In the absence of a J gene in TCRdb, the DNA was matched to germline to assign it here. With 4 bases clipped from V and 6 bases from J, the junction kept 21 bases outside the gene matches. The CDR3 is 19 amino acids. Germline V gene data show CDR1 as TSWWSYY and CDR2 as QGS. The DNA for the CDR3 is TGTGCTCTTGGGGTATTCCTACTTGGAACTGGGGGACACAGGAATAAACTCATCTTT. It encodes CALGVFLLGTGGHRNKLIF.

This clone was detected a few times. The mismatch at residue 14 between this DNA's translation and the TCRdb protein of a much larger clone likely reflects a read error; the protein shown is translated from the DNA. The J gene is TRDJ1, the V gene TRDV2, with 8 positions matching TRDD3. As TCRdb names no J gene, one was assigned here on the basis of a DNA match to germline. The germline gives CDR1 GEAIGNYY, CDR2 EKD. With 8 bases clipped from V and 0 bases from J, the junction kept 28 bases outside the gene matches. The CDR3 runs 21 residues. The CDR3 DNA sequence: TGTGCCTCCAGACCCCTAACTTGGACTGGGGGCTGGGGGCCCGACACCGATAAACTCATCTTT. It is translated as CASRPLTWTGGWGPDTDKLIF.